The source of this TCR beta chain is a study of human T cells and chemical hapten exposure. About the study: Researchers reported sensitizing a 2 cm by 2 cm upper inner arm skin site with 2% DPC. Patch tests put 0.01% DPC on the upper back, read at 6 days. TCR yields differed between samples (mainly from small differences in pooled library volume).

Study observations and caveats: PT1 expanded TCR counts and patch test score correlated positively.

This clonotype was found many times. The antigen remains undetermined. In TCRdb, the RACE reads were re-called with MiXCR into one record per CDR3 protein. The sample comprises under 300,000 distinct CDR3 sequences, roughly 8.9% of which are singletons, and roughly 2.5% rests with the top ten. Sample time point: pre-sensitization, week 0. Treatment specified: therapeutic diphenylcyclopropenone sensitization with weekly scalp DPC. This CDR3 contains 16 residues. Germline CDR1 and CDR2: MDHEN and SYDVKM. J was trimmed by 4 bases and V by 8 bases; bases with no gene match: 14. The chain links TRBV28 to TRBJ2-1; 7 bases match TRBD2. This specimen was whole blood, taken in connection with sensitization to the hapten diphenylcyclopropenone (DPC). The sequence came from a woman aged 35 to 49 with alopecia areata. Some clones in this sample may be carry-over from other donors' samples. The CDR3: CASPPEAPGGYNEQFF. CDR3 bases: TGTGCCAGCCCGCCCGAGGCGCCGGGGGGTTACAATGAGCAGTTCTTC.